Listed below are T cell receptor beta chains from one sample, sequenced in a study of a mutant IDH1 vaccine in newly diagnosed glioma. The antigens these receptors bind are not known. The assay was immunoSEQ multiplex PCR, and TCRdb's table has in-frame clones only and misses some. Altogether some 40,000 clones are present, roughly 82% being singletons, with the ten largest covering approximately 9.1%. Sequencing used PBMCs, obtained from a glioma patient whose treatment included an IDH1 peptide vaccine. These receptors all stem from a middle-aged man with glioma. CDR3s include the opening cysteine and the closing phenylalanine or tryptophan. D genes are given only for firm matches. The size field is filled for only some rows; it gives once, few, many or a size class.

DNA: TGTGCCAGCATGGACAACTACGAGCAGTACTTC
CDR3: CASMDNYEQYF
size: .
V: TRBV6-1
J: TRBJ2-7
D: .

DNA: TGCGCCAGCAGGCCCTGGCTCTCTGGGGCCAACGTCCTGACTTTC
CDR3: CASRPWLSGANVLTF
size: few
V: TRBV23-1
J: TRBJ2-6
D: .

DNA: TGTGCCAGCAGCTTAGAGAGCTTAGGCAGCGGCTACACCTTC
CDR3: CASSLESLGSGYTF
size: .
V: TRBV11-2
J: TRBJ1-2
D: .

DNA: TGTGCCAGCAGTGCCACAGGGGGCGGCTATGGCTACACCTTC
CDR3: CASSATGGGYGYTF
size: .
V: TRBV2
J: TRBJ1-2
D: TRBD1

DNA: TGCGCCAGCAGCTTCTGGACTAGCGGGAGATCCGAGACCCAGTACTTC
CDR3: CASSFWTSGRSETQYF
size: .
V: TRBV5-1
J: TRBJ2-5
D: TRBD2

DNA: TGCAGCGTCTGGACTAGCGGGAGAACAGATACGCAGTATTTT
CDR3: CSVWTSGRTDTQYF
size: .
V: TRBV29-1
J: TRBJ2-3
D: TRBD2

DNA: TGTGCCAGCTCACCGCAGGGGGTTTATGGCTACACCTTC
CDR3: CASSPQGVYGYTF
size: .
V: TRBV18
J: TRBJ1-2
D: TRBD1

DNA: TGTGCCAGCAGCCTGACCCTGTGGGTTTTCTTT
CDR3: CASSLTLWVFF
size: .
V: TRBV11-2
J: TRBJ1-1
D: .

DNA: TGTGCCAGCACCCCCCGGGACCCCGGCACTGAAGCTTTCTTT
CDR3: CASTPRDPGTEAFF
size: .
V: TRBV6-1
J: TRBJ1-1
D: .

DNA: TGTGCCAGCAGTGAAGGGCTAGCGGGAGGGCCGGGGGATGAGCAGTTCTTC
CDR3: CASSEGLAGGPGDEQFF
size: .
V: TRBV6-4
J: TRBJ2-1
D: TRBD2

DNA: TGTGCCTGGACCGACGGATATAACACTGAAGCTTTCTTT
CDR3: CAWTDGYNTEAFF
size: .
V: TRBV30
J: TRBJ1-1
D: .

DNA: TGTGCCAGCATGGACGGCACTGAAGCTTTCTTT
CDR3: CASMDGTEAFF
size: .
V: TRBV7-8
J: TRBJ1-1
D: .

DNA: TGTGCCAGCAGTGATGAGGGGTACAATCAGCCCCAGCATTTT
CDR3: CASSDEGYNQPQHF
size: few
V: TRBV2
J: TRBJ1-5
D: .

DNA: TGTGCCAGCAGTGAACCGGGACAGGGAAGGACTGAAGCTTTCTTT
CDR3: CASSEPGQGRTEAFF
size: few
V: TRBV6-1
J: TRBJ1-1
D: TRBD1

DNA: TGTGCCACCCTACAGGACAATGAGCAGTTCTTC
CDR3: CATLQDNEQFF
size: .
V: TRBV6-5
J: TRBJ2-1
D: .

DNA: TGTGCCAGCAGCTTAGACACCCGAGCCGGGGAGCTGTTTTTT
CDR3: CASSLDTRAGELFF
size: .
V: TRBV7-2
J: TRBJ2-2
D: .

DNA: TGTGCCAGCAGCTCCCCGACAGGGTTTGGAAACACCATATATTTT
CDR3: CASSSPTGFGNTIYF
size: few
V: TRBV5-6
J: TRBJ1-3
D: TRBD1

DNA: TGCGCCAGCAGCTCATCGATGGTTACGGCGGGCCAAGAGACCCAGTACTTC
CDR3: CASSSSMVTAGQETQYF
size: .
V: TRBV5-1
J: TRBJ2-5
D: .

DNA: TGTGCCAGCAGCAATACAAAGCCTACAGATGAGGGTAGCAATCAGCCCCAGCATTTT
CDR3: CASSNTKPTDEGSNQPQHF
size: .
V: TRBV21-1
J: TRBJ1-5
D: .

DNA: TGCAGCGTTATCAGTCCCTTAAAAGGGACTGAAGCTTTCTTT
CDR3: CSVISPLKGTEAFF
size: few
V: TRBV29-1
J: TRBJ1-1
D: .

DNA: TGTGCCAGCAGCTTAGGGACCTGGGAGGAGAAGGGGAACGATGAGCAGTTCTTC
CDR3: CASSLGTWEEKGNDEQFF
size: .
V: TRBV11-3
J: TRBJ2-1
D: .

DNA: TGTGCCAGCAGCCCCTGGGGTAGCGGGAGGTTAAGTGAGCAGTTCTTC
CDR3: CASSPWGSGRLSEQFF
size: .
V: TRBV7-2
J: TRBJ2-1
D: TRBD2

DNA: TGCGCCAGCAATGGGGGGTACGAGCAGTACTTC
CDR3: CASNGGYEQYF
size: .
V: TRBV5-1
J: TRBJ2-7
D: .

DNA: TGTGCCAGCAGCTCCCTCAGCGGTGGCTACACCTTC
CDR3: CASSSLSGGYTF
size: .
V: TRBV11-2
J: TRBJ1-2
D: .

DNA: TGTGCCAGCAGCGAACCGGGACAAAGTTCCGAGCAGTACTTC
CDR3: CASSEPGQSSEQYF
size: .
V: TRBV27
J: TRBJ2-7
D: .

DNA: TGTGCCAGCAGTTTATCGGACAGGGGGTATGGCTACACCTTC
CDR3: CASSLSDRGYGYTF
size: medium-sized
V: TRBV27
J: TRBJ1-2
D: TRBD1

DNA: TGTGCCAGCAGTGAAAGGTCTATGAACACTGAAGCTTTCTTT
CDR3: CASSERSMNTEAFF
size: .
V: TRBV2
J: TRBJ1-1
D: .

DNA: TGTGCCAGCGGGGGACGGGCGCGGGGGGACGAGCAGTACTTC
CDR3: CASGGRARGDEQYF
size: .
V: TRBV6-5
J: TRBJ2-7
D: TRBD2

DNA: TGTGCCAGCAGTGAAATGTCGACACAAAGCAATCAGCCCCAGCATTTT
CDR3: CASSEMSTQSNQPQHF
size: few
V: TRBV2
J: TRBJ1-5
D: .

DNA: TGTGCCTGGATTCTCGAGGGTCCGGCGGAAGCTTTCTTT
CDR3: CAWILEGPAEAFF
size: .
V: TRBV30
J: TRBJ1-1
D: .

DNA: TGTGCCAGCAGCTCGGGTCGGACAGTCCAAGAGACCCAGTACTTC
CDR3: CASSSGRTVQETQYF
size: .
V: TRBV13
J: TRBJ2-5
D: .

DNA: TGTGCCAGCAGCTTAGCGGGTTGGGGGCAGTTCTTC
CDR3: CASSLAGWGQFF
size: .
V: TRBV7-9
J: TRBJ2-1
D: .

DNA: TGCGCCAGCAGCTCAGACAGGGTTGAGACCCAGTACTTC
CDR3: CASSSDRVETQYF
size: .
V: TRBV10-2
J: TRBJ2-5
D: TRBD1

DNA: TGTGCCACCAGCAGAGATAGAGCGGGAGGGGGGGATGAGCAGTTCTTC
CDR3: CATSRDRAGGGDEQFF
size: .
V: TRBV15
J: TRBJ2-1
D: TRBD2

DNA: TGCGCCAGCAGCTTGACTAGCGGGAGCTACGAGCAGTACTTC
CDR3: CASSLTSGSYEQYF
size: few
V: TRBV5-1
J: TRBJ2-7
D: TRBD2

DNA: TGCAGTGCACCACGGGACCACGAGCAGTACTTC
CDR3: CSAPRDHEQYF
size: .
V: TRBV20-1
J: TRBJ2-7
D: .

DNA: TGTGCCAGTAGCCAGGCAGGGGTCTACACTGAAGCTTTCTTT
CDR3: CASSQAGVYTEAFF
size: .
V: TRBV19
J: TRBJ1-1
D: .

DNA: TGTGCCGGTGGACAGGGTAATCAGCCCCAGCATTTT
CDR3: CAGGQGNQPQHF
size: few
V: TRBV28
J: TRBJ1-5
D: TRBD1

DNA: TGTGCCAGCAGTTACGGCATCTACTACGAGCAGTACTTC
CDR3: CASSYGIYYEQYF
size: medium-sized
V: TRBV6-5
J: TRBJ2-7
D: .

DNA: TGCGCCAGCAGCCCCTGGGGGGGACAGGGGGCGCGAAGTACCGGGGAGCTGTTTTTT
CDR3: CASSPWGGQGARSTGELFF
size: once
V: TRBV5-1
J: TRBJ2-2
D: TRBD1

DNA: TGTGCCAGCAGTGAAGGTCCAGGTGACTCTGGAAACACCATATATTTT
CDR3: CASSEGPGDSGNTIYF
size: .
V: TRBV6-1
J: TRBJ1-3
D: .